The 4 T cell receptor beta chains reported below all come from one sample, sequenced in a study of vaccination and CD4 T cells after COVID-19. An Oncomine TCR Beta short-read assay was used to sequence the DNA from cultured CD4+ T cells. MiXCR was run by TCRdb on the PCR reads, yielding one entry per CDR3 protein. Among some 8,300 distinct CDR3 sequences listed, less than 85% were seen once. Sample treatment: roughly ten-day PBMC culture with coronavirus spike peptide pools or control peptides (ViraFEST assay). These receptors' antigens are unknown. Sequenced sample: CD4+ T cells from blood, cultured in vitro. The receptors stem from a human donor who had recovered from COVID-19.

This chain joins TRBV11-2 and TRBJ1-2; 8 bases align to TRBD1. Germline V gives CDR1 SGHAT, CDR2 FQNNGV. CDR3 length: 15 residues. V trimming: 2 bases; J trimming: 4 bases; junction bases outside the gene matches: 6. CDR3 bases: TGTGCCAGCAGCTTAATCAGGGGGCGAGGCTATGGCTACACCTTC. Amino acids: CASSLIRGRGYGYTF. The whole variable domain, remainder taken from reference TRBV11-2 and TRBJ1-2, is EAGVAQSPRYKIIEKRQSVAFWCNPISGHATLYWYQQILGQGPKLLIQFQNNGVVDDSQLPKDRFSAERLKGVDSTLKIQPAKLEDSAVYLCASSLIRGRGYGYTFGSGTRLTVV.

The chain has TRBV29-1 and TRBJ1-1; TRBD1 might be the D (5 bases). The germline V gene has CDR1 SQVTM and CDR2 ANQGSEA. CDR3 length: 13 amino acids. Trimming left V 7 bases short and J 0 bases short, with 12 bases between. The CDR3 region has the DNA TGCAGCGGAGGAGGACAACTGAACACTGAAGCTTTCTTT. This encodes CSGGGQLNTEAFF.

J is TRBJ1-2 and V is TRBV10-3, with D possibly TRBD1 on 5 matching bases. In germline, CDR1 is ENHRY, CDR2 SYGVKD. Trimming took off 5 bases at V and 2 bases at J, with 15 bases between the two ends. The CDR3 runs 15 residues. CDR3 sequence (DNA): TGTGCCATCAGTACATCAGGGTCGGGAAACTATGGCTACACCTTC. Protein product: CAISTSGSGNYGYTF.

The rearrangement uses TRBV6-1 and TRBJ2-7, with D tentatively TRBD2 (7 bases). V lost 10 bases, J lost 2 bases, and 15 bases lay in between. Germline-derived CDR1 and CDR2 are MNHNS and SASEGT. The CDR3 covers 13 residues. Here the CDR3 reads CAIRGAKPYEQYF. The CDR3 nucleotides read TGTGCCATCCGGGGGGCTAAACCCTACGAGCAGTACTTC.